A selection of T cell receptor beta chains follows, all from one sample in a study of blood T cells in healthy people across ages. TCRdb reprocessed the 5' RACE reads with MiXCR, giving one entry per CDR3 protein. This table has about 680,000 distinct CDR3 sequences, 45% to 50% appearing once. Material for sequencing was blood. The receptors shown here come from a woman aged 60-75 years in good health. Each CDR3 is given with its conserved first and last residue. Each record gives: J gene, clone size, V gene, D gene, CDR3 DNA, CDR3 protein. A D gene is named only where the DNA matches it firmly. Rows give clone size only sometimes, using once, few, many, or a class for an expanded clone.

>TRBJ2-5|-|TRBV7-9|-
TGTGCCAGCAGCGTACGAACAATCAGTGAGCAGTACTTC
CASSVRTISEQYF
>TRBJ2-7|many|TRBV20-1|TRBD2
TGCAGTGCTAGAATGGCCGGGACTAGCGGGAGGCTGGGCGAGCAGTACTTC
CSARMAGTSGRLGEQYF
>TRBJ1-2|-|TRBV20-1|TRBD1
TGCAGTGCTAGAGGACAGGGCGACTATGGCTACACCTTC
CSARGQGDYGYTF
>TRBJ2-5|few|TRBV7-8|-
TGTGCCAGCAGACCTCGAGCAGGCGCGACACAGTACTTC
CASRPRAGATQYF
>TRBJ2-5|-|TRBV4-2|-
TGTGCCAACAGCCAAGGACAGACCCAAGAGACCCAGTACTTC
CANSQGQTQETQYF
>TRBJ2-7|few|TRBV4-3|-
TGCGCCAGCAGCCAAGAAGTTAGCTCCTACGAGCAGTACTTC
CASSQEVSSYEQYF
>TRBJ2-7|-|TRBV4-3|-
TGCGCCAGCAGCCAAGCACCGACAGGGTCCGGGACTGATGAGCAGTACTTC
CASSQAPTGSGTDEQYF
>TRBJ1-2|-|TRBV29-1|-
TGCAGCGTTGTTGCAGAGAACTATGGCTACACCTTC
CSVVAENYGYTF
>TRBJ2-7|-|TRBV6-7|TRBD1
TGTGCCCCAACCCCGGACAGGGAAGTTTACGAGCAGTACTTC
CAPTPDREVYEQYF
>TRBJ2-5|-|TRBV5-6|TRBD1
TGTGCCAGCACCGGGACAGGGGGCGCCGGGGAGCAGTACTTC
CASTGTGGAGEQYF
>TRBJ2-5|-|TRBV4-2|-
TGTGCCAGCAGCCAAGTCGAAGGGGGAACCCCTAGTGAGACCCAGTACTTC
CASSQVEGGTPSETQYF
>TRBJ2-7|-|TRBV20-1|-
TGCAGTGCTAGTCCGACTACCTACGAGCAGTACTTC
CSASPTTYEQYF
>TRBJ1-6|few|TRBV20-1|-
TGCAGTGCTAGAGATGAGGAGTTCTCCTATAATTCACCCCTCCACTTT
CSARDEEFSYNSPLHF
>TRBJ2-7|-|TRBV15|-
TGTGCCACCAGCGGCCCTAGGATAGGGTCCTACGAGCAGTACTTC
CATSGPRIGSYEQYF
>TRBJ1-5|few|TRBV27|TRBD1
TGTGCCAGCAGTTTACTTGCCGATACAGGGGGCGGCAATCAGCCCCAGCATTTT
CASSLLADTGGGNQPQHF
>TRBJ2-7|few|TRBV7-2|TRBD2
TGTGCCAGCAGCTTAGAGGTCTCAGCGGGAGAACCGTACGAGCAGTACTTC
CASSLEVSAGEPYEQYF
>TRBJ2-5|-|TRBV4-3|TRBD1
TGCGCCAGCAGCCAAGATAGGGGGACAGGGGTTTTGGAGACCCAGTACTTC
CASSQDRGTGVLETQYF
>TRBJ1-6|few|TRBV3-1|-
TGTGCCAGCAGCCAAGATCATCAGGGCTGGAAGTCTAATTCACCCCTCCACTTT
CASSQDHQGWKSNSPLHF
>TRBJ2-3|-|TRBV20-1|-
TGCAGTGCTAGCGCTTGGTTAGGTGGCACAGATACGCAGTATTTT
CSASAWLGGTDTQYF
>TRBJ2-3|-|TRBV7-2|-
TGTGCCAGCAGCTTTGACGCCCGCACAGATACGCAGTATTTT
CASSFDARTDTQYF
>TRBJ1-1|-|TRBV6-6|-
TGTGCCAGCGGGCCACGGACTGAAGCTTTCTTT
CASGPRTEAFF
>TRBJ2-7|few|TRBV29-1|-
TGCAGCGTTAGCCCTAGCTCCTACGAGCAGTACTTC
CSVSPSSYEQYF
>TRBJ1-2|few|TRBV6-2/TRBV6-3|-
TGTGCCAGCAAAGCGACAGTTAACTATGGCTACACCTTC
CASKATVNYGYTF
>TRBJ2-1|-|TRBV20-1|-
TGCAGTGCGCCAATCCGGAGTATAGTCTCCTACAATGAGCAGTTCTTC
CSAPIRSIVSYNEQFF
>TRBJ1-1|-|TRBV11-2|-
TGTGCCAGCAGCTCCCGGGGAGCTTTCTTT
CASSSRGAFF